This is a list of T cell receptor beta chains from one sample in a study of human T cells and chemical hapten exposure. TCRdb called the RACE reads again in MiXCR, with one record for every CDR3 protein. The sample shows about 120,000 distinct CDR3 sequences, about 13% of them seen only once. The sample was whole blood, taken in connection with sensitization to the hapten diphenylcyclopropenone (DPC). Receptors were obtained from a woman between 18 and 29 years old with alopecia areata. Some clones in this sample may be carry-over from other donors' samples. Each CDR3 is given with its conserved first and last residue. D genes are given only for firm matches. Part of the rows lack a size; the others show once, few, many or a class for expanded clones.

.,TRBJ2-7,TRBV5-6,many,CASSPGWNYEQYF,TGTGCCAGCAGCCCCGGTTGGAACTACGAGCAGTACTTC
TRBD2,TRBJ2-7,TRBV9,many,CASSNLAGGPPYF,TGTGCCAGCAGCAACCTAGCGGGGGGGCCCCCGTACTTC
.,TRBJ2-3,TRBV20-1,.,CSARDSGGTDTQYF,TGCAGTGCTAGAGATTCCGGGGGCACAGATACGCAGTATTTT
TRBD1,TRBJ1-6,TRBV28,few,CACRGSYNSPLHF,TGTGCCTGCAGGGGGTCCTATAATTCACCCCTCCACTTT
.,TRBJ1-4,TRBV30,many,CAWNRGAIREKLFF,TGTGCCTGGAACCGCGGGGCGATCCGTGAAAAACTGTTTTTT
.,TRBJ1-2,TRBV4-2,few,CASSQTGRYGYTF,TGTGCCAGCAGCCAAACAGGGAGGTATGGCTACACCTTC
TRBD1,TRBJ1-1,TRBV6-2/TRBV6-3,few,CASRRDRAGEAFF,TGTGCCAGCAGAAGGGACAGGGCTGGGGAAGCTTTCTTT
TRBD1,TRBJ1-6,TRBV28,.,CASSLFQGESPLHF,TGTGCCAGCAGTTTATTCCAGGGGGAGTCACCCCTCCACTTT
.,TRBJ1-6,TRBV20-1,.,CSASVAALGNSPLHF,TGCAGTGCTAGCGTGGCAGCTTTGGGTAATTCACCCCTCCACTTT
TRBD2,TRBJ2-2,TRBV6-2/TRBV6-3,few,CASSYSGGGTPGELFF,TGTGCCAGCAGTTACTCTGGCGGGGGGACTCCCGGGGAGCTGTTTTTT
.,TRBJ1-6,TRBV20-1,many,CSAWGGIGTRSYNSPLHF,TGCAGTGCTTGGGGTGGAATCGGGACCCGCTCCTATAATTCACCCCTCCACTTT
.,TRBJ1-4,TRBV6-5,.,CASSFLGEKLFF,TGTGCCAGCAGTTTTCTGGGGGAAAAACTGTTTTTT
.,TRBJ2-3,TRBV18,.,CASSGGRGSTDTQYF,TGTGCCAGCTCAGGAGGACGGGGGAGCACAGATACGCAGTATTTT
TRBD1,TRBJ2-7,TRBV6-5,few,CASSYPRQGGIYEQYF,TGTGCCAGCAGTTACCCCAGACAGGGGGGGATCTACGAGCAGTACTTC
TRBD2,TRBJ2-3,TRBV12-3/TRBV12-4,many,CASSSVAGGSTDTQYF,TGTGCCAGCAGTTCTGTAGCGGGGGGGAGCACAGATACGCAGTATTTT
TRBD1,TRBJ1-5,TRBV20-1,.,CSGSGQGYQPQHF,TGCAGTGGTTCGGGACAGGGATATCAGCCCCAGCATTTT
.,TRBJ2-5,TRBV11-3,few,CASSFSPIETQYF,TGTGCCAGCAGCTTTAGCCCCATCGAGACCCAGTACTTC
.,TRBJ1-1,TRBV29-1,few,CSVVSLTGLEAFF,TGCAGCGTTGTTTCTTTGACGGGCCTGGAAGCTTTCTTT
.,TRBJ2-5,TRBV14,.,CASSQGLAREETQYF,TGTGCCAGCAGTCAAGGTCTAGCAAGGGAGGAGACCCAGTACTTC
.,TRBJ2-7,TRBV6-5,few,CASSYGATYEQYF,TGTGCCAGCAGTTACGGCGCGACCTACGAGCAGTACTTC
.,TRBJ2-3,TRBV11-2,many,CASSFGPLVTDTQYF,TGTGCCAGCAGCTTCGGTCCATTGGTGACAGATACGCAGTATTTT
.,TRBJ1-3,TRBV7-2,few,CASSLVWGDGNTIYF,TGTGCCAGCAGCTTAGTGTGGGGGGACGGAAACACCATATATTTT
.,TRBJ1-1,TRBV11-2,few,CASSPRTGYRNTEAFF,TGTGCCAGCAGCCCCCGGACGGGATACAGGAACACTGAAGCTTTCTTT
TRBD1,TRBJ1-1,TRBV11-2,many,CASSLGTGGNTEAFF,TGTGCCAGCAGCTTAGGGACAGGTGGGAACACTGAAGCTTTCTTT
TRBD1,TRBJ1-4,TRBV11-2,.,CASSVTGVLANEKLFF,TGTGCCAGCAGCGTTACAGGGGTTCTTGCTAATGAAAAACTGTTTTTT
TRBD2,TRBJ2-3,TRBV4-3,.,CASSLRSVIAGGPSDTQYF,TGCGCCAGCAGCTTACGAAGCGTCATAGCGGGGGGGCCATCAGATACGCAGTATTTT
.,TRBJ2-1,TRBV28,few,CASTHRPSSYNEQFF,TGTGCCAGCACCCACCGCCCGAGCTCCTACAATGAGCAGTTCTTC
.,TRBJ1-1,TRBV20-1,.,CSARDRTLDPNTEAFF,TGCAGTGCTAGAGATCGGACCCTAGACCCGAACACTGAAGCTTTCTTT
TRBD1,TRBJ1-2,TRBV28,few,CASSVTGALSYGYTF,TGTGCCAGCAGTGTTACAGGGGCCCTCAGCTATGGCTACACCTTC
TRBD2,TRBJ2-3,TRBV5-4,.,CASSFQRGGVDTQYF,TGTGCCAGCAGCTTTCAGCGGGGGGGAGTGGATACGCAGTATTTT
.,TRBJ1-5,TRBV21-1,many,CASSNQPQHF,TGTGCCAGCAGCAACCAGCCCCAGCATTTT
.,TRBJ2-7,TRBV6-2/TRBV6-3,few,CASREGVYEQYF,TGTGCCAGCAGAGAAGGGGTCTACGAGCAGTACTTC
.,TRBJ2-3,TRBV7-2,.,CASSLALLTDTQYF,TGTGCCAGCAGCTTGGCTTTACTCACAGATACGCAGTATTTT
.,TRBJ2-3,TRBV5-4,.,CASSLSRVTDTQYF,TGTGCCAGCAGCTTGTCCAGGGTAACAGATACGCAGTATTTT
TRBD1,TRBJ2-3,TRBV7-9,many,CASSWGQGTTDTQYF,TGTGCCAGCAGCTGGGGACAGGGGACCACAGATACGCAGTATTTT
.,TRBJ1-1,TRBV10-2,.,CASSPGAGRTEAFF,TGCGCCAGCAGCCCTGGGGCAGGGCGCACTGAAGCTTTCTTT
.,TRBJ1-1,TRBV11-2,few,CASSLYWAMNTEAFF,TGTGCCAGCAGCTTATATTGGGCCATGAACACTGAAGCTTTCTTT
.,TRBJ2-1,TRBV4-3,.,CASSQVIRANEQFF,TGCGCCAGCAGCCAAGTTATAAGGGCCAATGAGCAGTTCTTC
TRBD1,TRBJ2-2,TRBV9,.,CASSPNRGSGTGELFF,TGTGCCAGCAGCCCTAACAGGGGAAGCGGTACCGGGGAGCTGTTTTTT
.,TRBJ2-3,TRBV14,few,CASSHQGKTTDTQYF,TGTGCCAGCAGCCACCAGGGGAAGACAACAGATACGCAGTATTTT
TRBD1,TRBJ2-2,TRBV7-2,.,CASSPIRGTGGSPGELFF,TGTGCCAGCAGCCCAATTCGTGGGACAGGGGGCTCACCCGGGGAGCTGTTTTTT